The 14 T cell receptor beta chains below were found in one sample sequenced in a study of OX40 agonist ivuxolimab in advanced cancers. The library was made by the immunoSEQ multiplex PCR assay. TCRdb mirrors the immuneACCESS table, restricted to in-frame sequences. Some clones are absent from its copies; in checked studies, under half trace to an unresolved V gene, and the reason for the others is unknown. The sample table contains tens of thousands of clones; only one count was recorded for around 81% of them. Around 2% of the sample goes to the ten largest clones. The source material was CD4+ or CD8+ T cells sorted from blood, sampled in a trial of the OX40 agonist ivuxolimab. All receptors come from an adult with an advanced solid tumor such as melanoma, head and neck, liver or kidney cancer.

This clone was found once. The chain employs TRBV6-7 and TRBJ1-5; 9 nucleotides match TRBD1. TRBV6-7 is identified as an open reading frame with a role that is uncertain. The CDR3 is made up of 15 amino acids. V gave up 5 bases and J gave up 8 bases; unmatched junction bases: 10. The CDR3 protein is CASSDGQGLTEPQHF. CDR3 nucleotide sequence: TGTGCCAGCAGTGATGGACAGGGGTTGACTGAGCCCCAGCATTTT.

The gene calls are TRBV11-1 and TRBJ2-1, with 13 bases lining up with TRBD2. CDR1 SGHAT and CDR2 FQDESV come from the germline V gene (reference sequence). The CDR3 consists of 14 residues. Unmatched junction bases numbered 6, after V lost 1 base and J lost 15 bases. The CDR3 sequence is CASSLEMTSGGRFF. The CDR3, as DNA: TGTGCCAGCAGCTTAGAAATGACTAGCGGGGGGAGGTTCTTC.

Worth noting for this clone: The junction departs from the called germline gene at one end, perhaps through a read error. Written as DNA, the CDR3 is TGTGCCAGCAGCTTGGTGGAGGCGGGGCTTTCCTTC. Translation gives CASSLVEAGLSF. The chain combines TRBV5-8 with TRBJ2-7; D is possibly TRBD2 (6 bases). The CDR3 sequence is 12 residues long. Germline V gives CDR1 SGHTS, CDR2 YDEGEE.

The V call is TRBV6-4, the J call TRBJ2-3; 8 bases match TRBD2. CDR1 is MRHNA and CDR2 is SNTAGT in the germline V gene. The J segment lost 1 base and the V segment lost 5 bases, leaving 2 bases of the junction unmatched. This CDR3 has 14 amino acids. DNA for the CDR3: TGTGCCAGCAGTCTTAGCGGGGGCACAGATACGCAGTATTTT. This sequence encodes CASSLSGGTDTQYF.

This chain uses TRBV9 with TRBJ2-3, with D uncertain. Trimming left V 0 bases short and J 6 bases short, with 11 bases between. The CDR3 contains 14 residues. Germline V gene sequence: CDR1 SGDLS, CDR2 YYNGEE. This CDR3 reads CASSVEPIWDTQYF. The DNA for the CDR3 is TGTGCCAGCAGCGTAGAGCCAATTTGGGATACGCAGTATTTT. The full variable domain, with the rest looked up from reference TRBV9 and TRBJ2-3, is DSGVTQTPKHLITATGQRVTLRCSPRSGDLSVYWYQQSLDQGLQFLIQYYNGEERAKGNILERFSAQQFPDLHSELNLSSLELGDSALYFCASSVEPIWDTQYFGPGTRLTVL.

Comments on this clone: This specimen includes other DNA sequences encoding the same CDR3. The gene calls are TRBV5-1 and TRBJ1-3; D remains ambiguous. Germline assignment: CDR1 SGHRS and CDR2 YFSETQ. Trimming took off 4 bases at V and 4 bases at J, with 15 bases between the two ends. The CDR3 totals 15 residues. The CDR3 sequence: CASSPSEVSGNTIYF. CDR3 coding DNA: TGCGCCAGCAGCCCCTCGGAGGTGAGCGGAAACACCATATATTTT.

The CDR3 spells CASSQSLEAGGTSRGHTGELFF. CDR3 DNA sequence: TGCGCCAGCAGCCAATCCCTGGAAGCGGGGGGGACCTCCCGAGGGCACACCGGGGAGCTGTTTTTT. The chain uses TRBV4-3 and TRBJ2-2; TRBD2 matches at 10 bases. J gave up 3 bases and V 2 bases, and 21 bases lay outside the gene matches. Germline CDR1 reads LGHNA; CDR2 reads YSLEER. The CDR3 length is 22 residues.

This clone occurred once. The genes are TRBV5-1 and TRBJ2-2; no definite D call. V dropped 6 bases and J dropped 7 bases, with 10 bases sitting between them. The CDR3 length is 12 residues. Germline values: CDR1 SGHRS, CDR2 YFSETQ. The CDR3 region is CASNHLDGELFF. CDR3 sequence (DNA): TGCGCCAGCAACCACCTCGACGGGGAGCTGTTTTTT.

This clone was detected a few times. The chain joins TRBV18 to TRBJ2-1; D possibly uses TRBD1 or TRBD2 (5 bases each). Trimming cost V 6 bases and J 4 bases, with 16 bases left between them. Germline values: CDR1 KGHSH, CDR2 LQKENI. This CDR3 is 15 amino acids long. The CDR3 DNA reads as TGTGCCAGCTCCCCCGGGGCTTCGGTTTACAATGAGCAGTTCTTC. This sequence encodes CASSPGASVYNEQFF.

This chain connects TRBV5-4 to TRBJ2-7, with TRBD2 matching 11 bases. The CDR3 is 15 amino acids. J lost 3 bases, V lost 0 bases, and 2 bases had no gene match. CDR1 is SGHNT and CDR2 is YYREEE in the germline V gene (reference sequence). The chain's CDR3 is CASSLAGTSGYEQYF. CDR3 nucleotides: TGTGCCAGCAGCTTGGCCGGGACTAGCGGCTACGAGCAGTACTTC.

The V and J genes are TRBV6-5 and TRBJ2-7, with 7 positions matching TRBD1. After removal of 2 bases from V and 3 bases from J, the junction contained 4 bases not matched to a gene. Germline CDR1 reads MNHEY; CDR2 reads SVGAGI. This CDR3 is built from 14 residues. DNA for the CDR3: TGTGCCAGCAGTTACCGGGGACAGATCTACGAGCAGTACTTC. It encodes CASSYRGQIYEQYF.

In its sample, this clone was seen once. The gene calls are TRBV6-5 and TRBJ1-2; D is uncertain. The germline V gene has CDR1 MNHEY and CDR2 SVGAGI. With 5 bases removed from V and 1 base from J, the gap between germline ends came to 5 bases. The CDR3 is 12 amino acids. CDR3 coding DNA: TGTGCCAGCAGTAAGGGTAACTATGGCTACACCTTC. It is translated as CASSKGNYGYTF.

This clone appeared a single time. V is TRBV28 and J is TRBJ1-5; D possibly corresponds to TRBD1 (6 bases). The CDR3 runs to 14 residues. V was trimmed by 5 bases and J by 5 bases, leaving 13 bases between them. Germline assignment: CDR1 MDHEN and CDR2 SYDVKM. The CDR3 is CASSGPQGYQPQHF. CDR3 sequence (DNA): TGTGCCAGCAGTGGCCCACAGGGCTATCAGCCCCAGCATTTT.

V is TRBV11-3 and J is TRBJ2-5, with a possible D match to TRBD1 (6 bases). The germline CDR1 and CDR2 sequences are SGHNT and YENEEA. Trimming took 1 base from V and 2 from J, leaving 11 bases between them. The CDR3 runs to 15 residues. The CDR3 loop is CASSLASGHQETQYF. The CDR3 nucleotides read TGTGCCAGCAGCTTAGCATCGGGACATCAAGAGACCCAGTACTTC.